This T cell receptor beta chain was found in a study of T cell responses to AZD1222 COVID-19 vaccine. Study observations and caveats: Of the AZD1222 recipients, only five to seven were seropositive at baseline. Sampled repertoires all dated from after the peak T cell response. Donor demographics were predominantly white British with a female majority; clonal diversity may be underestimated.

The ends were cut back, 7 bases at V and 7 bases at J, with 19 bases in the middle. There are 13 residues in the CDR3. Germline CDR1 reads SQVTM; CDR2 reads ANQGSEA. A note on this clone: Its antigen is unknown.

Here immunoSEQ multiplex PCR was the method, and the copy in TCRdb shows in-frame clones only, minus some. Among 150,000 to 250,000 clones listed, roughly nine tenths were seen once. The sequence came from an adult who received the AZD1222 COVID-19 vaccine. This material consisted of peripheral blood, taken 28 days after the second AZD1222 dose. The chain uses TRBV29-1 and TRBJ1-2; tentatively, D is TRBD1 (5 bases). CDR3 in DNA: TGCAGCGCGGGGACGGCCGTGACGGGTGGCTACACCTTC. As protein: CSAGTAVTGGYTF.